This T cell receptor beta chain was retrieved from a study of OX40 agonist ivuxolimab in advanced cancers. Libraries were prepared by immunoSEQ multiplex PCR; TCRdb keeps only in-frame clonotypes and omits some of them. The sample has 68,000 or so clones, about nine tenths seen once. Worth noting for this clone: Its antigen remains unknown.

Trimming removed 4 bases from V and 8 bases from J; junction bases left unmatched: 15. The CDR3 totals 16 residues. Germline values: CDR1 SGHRS, CDR2 YFSETQ. Study results and limitations: Low normalized clonal expansion also occurred in some nonresponding patients.

The J gene is TRBJ2-4, the V gene TRBV5-1; 7 bases line up with TRBD1. This receptor was identified in an adult with an advanced solid tumor such as melanoma, head and neck, liver or kidney cancer. Specimen: CD4+ or CD8+ T cells sorted from blood, collected in a trial of the OX40 agonist ivuxolimab. CDR3 sequence: CASSVPRQGEGDIQYF. The CDR3 coding sequence is TGCGCCAGCAGCGTCCCAAGACAGGGCGAAGGGGACATTCAGTACTTC.